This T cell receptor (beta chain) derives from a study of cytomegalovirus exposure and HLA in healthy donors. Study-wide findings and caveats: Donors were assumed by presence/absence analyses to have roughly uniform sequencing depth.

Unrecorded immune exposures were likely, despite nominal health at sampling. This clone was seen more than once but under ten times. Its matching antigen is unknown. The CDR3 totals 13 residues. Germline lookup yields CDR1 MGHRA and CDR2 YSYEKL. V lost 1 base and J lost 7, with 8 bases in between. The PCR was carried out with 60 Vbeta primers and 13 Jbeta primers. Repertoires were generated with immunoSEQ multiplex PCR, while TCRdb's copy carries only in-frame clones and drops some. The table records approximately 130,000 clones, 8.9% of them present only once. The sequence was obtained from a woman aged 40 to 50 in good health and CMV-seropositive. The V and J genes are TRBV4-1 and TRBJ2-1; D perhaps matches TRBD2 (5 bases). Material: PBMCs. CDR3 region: CASSQGTGNEQFF. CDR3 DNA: TGCGCCAGCAGCCAAGGGACTGGTAATGAGCAGTTCTTC.